This TCR beta chain was observed in a study of cytomegalovirus exposure and HLA in healthy donors. Points from the study as a whole: Many donors shared some public TCRs, even though most TCR sequences were rare. CMV serostatus was the only immune exposure information that was available. Earlier analysis found most TCR beta V segments productive about 87% or about 30% of the time.

PCR amplification relied on 60 Vbeta primers (plus 13 Jbeta primers). Sequencing used immunoSEQ multiplex PCR; TCRdb keeps in-frame clones, though not all of them. The sample consists of 100,000 to 150,000 clones, approximately 78% of them appearing once. Comments on this clone: The antigen remains undetermined.

V was pared by 3 bases and J by 3 bases, with 16 bases between. Per germline, CDR1 SGHRS and CDR2 YFSETQ. The CDR3 contains 15 residues. The rearrangement uses TRBV5-1 and TRBJ2-7; D is possibly TRBD1 (5 bases). What was sequenced was PBMCs. The clonotype was recovered from a woman aged 40 to 50 in good health and CMV-seronegative. CDR3 loop: CASSSFTGGDYEQYF. The CDR3 DNA sequence: TGCGCCAGCAGCTCCTTTACAGGTGGGGACTACGAGCAGTACTTC.